These 24 T cell receptor beta chains came from one sample sequenced in a study of blood T cell repertoires in COVID-19. Some clones are missing from TCRdb's copy, which holds only in-frame ones; the method was immunoSEQ multiplex PCR. Among 380,000 or so clones listed, about 90% were seen once. Source material: peripheral blood. The receptors were gathered from a man aged 35-49 years with acute or convalescent COVID-19.

J is TRBJ1-2 and V is TRBV3-1 (or the pseudogene TRBV3-2); D is unresolved. V was shortened by 1 base and J by 4 bases, with 7 bases between the two germline ends. The CDR3 spans 13 residues. From germline, CDR1 is LGHDT and CDR2 YNNKEL (reference sequence). This CDR3 reads CASSQGPSYGYTF. CDR3 bases: TGTGCCAGCAGCCAAGGGCCCTCCTATGGCTACACCTTC.

The chain employs TRBV15 and TRBJ2-2, with D maybe TRBD1 (7 bases). Germline V CDR1 and CDR2: LNHNV, YYDKDF (reference sequence). The CDR3 spans 14 residues. V was shortened by 5 bases and J by 7 bases, with 14 bases between the two germline ends. The CDR3 loop is CATSSRGAGGELFF. The CDR3 DNA is TGTGCCACCAGCTCCAGGGGGGCGGGCGGGGAGCTGTTTTTT.

The chain recombines TRBV2 with TRBJ2-3; a weak D match, TRBD1 (6 bases). Germline V gene data show CDR1 as SNHLY and CDR2 as FYNNEI. The CDR3 runs 14 residues. Trimming removed 9 bases at V and 0 bases at J, with 13 bases between. CDR3 coding DNA: TGTGCCAGATCCCAGGGGTTAAGCACAGATACGCAGTATTTT. Residues: CARSQGLSTDTQYF.

Only one count was recorded for this clone. Other DNA sequences in the same sample also yield this CDR3. The chain couples TRBV5-1 to TRBJ1-1; unclear D gene. Germline CDR1 is SGHRS and CDR2 is YFSETQ. CDR3 size: 13 residues. The ends were cut back, 0 bases at V and 2 bases at J, with 5 bases in the middle. CDR3 nucleotide sequence: TGCGCCAGCAGCTTGGCCAGAAACACTGAAGCTTTCTTT. This sequence encodes CASSLARNTEAFF.

The chain employs TRBV7-3 and TRBJ1-1; D gene uncertain. Trimming shortened V by 5 bases and J by 3 bases, and 16 bases separated the two germline ends. Germline-derived CDR1 and CDR2 are SGHTA and FQGTGA. CDR3 length: 15 residues. The CDR3 DNA reads TGTGCCAGCAGCGCCCTGGCACAGCCGGACACTGAAGCTTTCTTT. This encodes CASSALAQPDTEAFF.

This rearrangement joins TRBV7-9 to TRBJ1-1; 7 bases agree with TRBD1. After removal of 5 bases from V and 3 bases from J, the junction contained 9 bases not matched to a gene. The CDR3 runs to 15 residues. In germline, CDR1 is SEHNR, CDR2 FQNEAQ (reference sequence). CDR3 DNA: TGTGCCAGCAGCCCAAGACGACAGGGCCACACTGAAGCTTTCTTT. Translation: CASSPRRQGHTEAFF.

The CDR3 DNA is TGTGCCAGCAGTTGGGACAAACGCACTGAAGCTTTCTTT. This codes for CASSWDKRTEAFF. The chain employs TRBV27 and TRBJ1-1; TRBD1 is a possible D gene (6 bases). From germline, CDR1 is MNHEY and CDR2 SMNVEV (reference sequence). V shed 4 bases and J shed 4 bases, with 10 bases lying between them. The CDR3 runs 13 residues.

The genes are TRBV19 and TRBJ2-1; 9 bases are a match to TRBD1. V trimming: 5 bases; J trimming: 11 bases; junction bases outside the gene matches: 10. Germline V gene sequence: CDR1 LNHDA, CDR2 SQIVND (reference sequence). The CDR3 is 14 amino acids. The CDR3 DNA is TGTGCCAGTAGTCAGTGGGACAGGGAGTTGCAGCAGTTCTTC. This codes for CASSQWDRELQQFF.

The chain uses TRBV28 and TRBJ1-6; tentatively, D is TRBD1 (6 bases). Trimming cost V 4 bases and J 0 bases, with 16 bases left between them. This CDR3 has 18 amino acids. Germline V gene data show CDR1 as MDHEN and CDR2 as SYDVKM. The CDR3 DNA reads as TGTGCCAGCAGTTCAGGGGTACGATCGAGCTCCTATAATTCACCCCTCCACTTT. Residues: CASSSGVRSSSYNSPLHF.

This clone was recorded a few times. The J gene is TRBJ1-2, the V gene TRBV4-1; 8 positions agree with TRBD1. The junction had 6 bases not matched to a gene; V was cut back by 4 bases and J by 5 bases. CDR3 length equals 14 residues. CDR1 and CDR2 from the germline V gene are MGHRA and YSYEKL. DNA of the CDR3: TGCGCCAGCAGCCGCGGACAGGGACCTTATGGCTACACCTTC. It codes for CASSRGQGPYGYTF.

The chain has TRBV27 and TRBJ1-3; 7 bases align to TRBD1. The trim removed 2 bases at V and 2 bases at J, leaving 3 bases unmatched. From germline, CDR1 is MNHEY and CDR2 SMNVEV (reference sequence). The CDR3 length is 15 residues. CDR3 sequence reads: CASSLTGQTGNTIYF. The CDR3 coding sequence is TGTGCCAGCAGTTTAACGGGACAGACTGGAAACACCATATATTTT.

The chain combines TRBV24-1 with TRBJ2-7; D uncertain. The CDR3 is made up of 12 amino acids. Trimming took 3 bases from V and 12 from J, leaving 14 bases between them. Germline CDR1 reads KGHDR; CDR2 reads SFDVKD. The DNA for the CDR3 is TGTGCCACCAGTGATCCCTTTGGGCCTACGTACTTC. Protein sequence: CATSDPFGPTYF.

V gene TRBV28 combines with J gene TRBJ2-6; 9 positions match TRBD1. The CDR3 runs 17 residues. Germline CDR1 and CDR2: MDHEN and SYDVKM. V was pared by 5 bases and J by 2 bases, with 7 bases of the junction left unmatched. The CDR3 nucleotides read TGTGCCAGCAGTCCCGGGACAGGGAAAACTGGGGCCAACGTCCTGACTTTC. Its translation is CASSPGTGKTGANVLTF. The full variable domain, completed using reference TRBV28 and TRBJ2-6, is DVKVTQSSRYLVKRTGEKVFLECVQDMDHENMFWYRQDPGLGLRLIYFSYDVKMKEKGDIPEGYSVSREKKERFSLILESASTNQTSMYLCASSPGTGKTGANVLTFGAGSRLTVL.

The CDR3 here is CASSSDRVDYGYTF. CDR3 nucleotide sequence: TGTGCCAGCAGTTCAGACAGGGTAGACTATGGCTACACCTTC. The chain joins TRBV28 to TRBJ1-2, with 7 positions matching TRBD1. The V gene end was trimmed by 4 bases and the J gene end by 3 bases; junction bases not matched to a gene: 5. The length of the CDR3 is 14 residues. Germline CDR1 is MDHEN and CDR2 is SYDVKM.

V gene TRBV5-1 combines with J gene TRBJ2-7; a weak D match, TRBD2 (6 bases). The V end lost 1 base, the J end lost 6 bases, and 14 bases lay between the germline ends. CDR1 and CDR2 (germline): SGHRS, YFSETQ. CDR3 length: 14 amino acids. CDR3 coding DNA: TGCGCCAGCAGCTTGCTAGCGCGACGTGGCGAGCAGTACTTC. It translates to CASSLLARRGEQYF. Using reference TRBV5-1 and TRBJ2-7 for the parts outside the CDR3, the full variable domain is KAGVTQTPRYLIKTRGQQVTLSCSPISGHRSVSWYQQTPGQGLQFLFEYFSETQRNKGNFPGRFSGRQFSNSRSEMNVSTLELGDSALYLCASSLLARRGEQYFGPGTRLTVT.

The chain carries TRBV6-5 and TRBJ2-1; weak D call: TRBD1 (6 bases). The CDR3 totals 12 residues. The V gene lost 5 bases and the J gene lost 7 bases, with 9 bases spanning the gap. Germline V gives CDR1 MNHEY, CDR2 SVGAGI. CDR3 residues: CASSHRVNEQFF. The CDR3 DNA reads TGTGCCAGCAGTCACAGGGTGAATGAGCAGTTCTTC.

The sample holds one count of this clone. The rearrangement uses TRBV6-2 or TRBV6-3 and TRBJ1-1, with TRBD1 matching over 8 bases. Germline trimming cut 1 base from V and 7 bases from J; bases unmatched to any gene: 5. CDR1 and CDR2 (germline): MNHEY, SVGEGT. This CDR3 spans 14 amino acids. The CDR3 coding sequence is TGTGCCAGCAGTTACTGGGGACAGGCCAGTGAAGCTTTCTTT. This sequence encodes CASSYWGQASEAFF.

The rearrangement uses TRBV6-5 and TRBJ1-2, with D hard to call. The CDR3 spans 12 residues. Deletions cut 10 bases from V and 8 bases from J, with 17 bases between. Germline assignment: CDR1 MNHEY and CDR2 SVGAGI. CDR3 in DNA: TGTGCCACCAATAGGAGGTTCGGCGGCTACACCTTC. This gives the protein CATNRRFGGYTF.

This clone was seen only once. V usage is TRBV27 and J usage is TRBJ2-1, with 7 bases fitting TRBD2. This CDR3 is 15 amino acids long. CDR1 is MNHEY, CDR2 SMNVEV, per germline (reference sequence). Trimming at V came to 5 bases and at J to 8 bases, leaving 12 bases not matched to a gene. CDR3 in amino acids: CASSPSLGLVHEQFF. The CDR3 region has the DNA TGTGCCAGCAGTCCCTCTCTCGGACTAGTGCATGAGCAGTTCTTC.

This chain connects TRBV5-4 to TRBJ2-3; TRBD1 agrees at 9 bases. The germline gives CDR1 SGHNT, CDR2 YYREEE (reference sequence). The CDR3 consists of 15 residues. Trimming at V came to 3 bases and at J to 5 bases, leaving 7 bases not matched to a gene. CDR3 loop: CASSSPGQGEDTQYF. CDR3 DNA sequence: TGTGCCAGCAGCTCCCCGGGACAGGGTGAAGATACGCAGTATTTT.

The gene calls are TRBV27 and TRBJ1-6, with D unclear. The V end lost 3 bases, the J end lost 13 bases, and 10 bases lay between the germline ends. CDR1 is MNHEY, CDR2 SMNVEV, per germline (reference sequence). This CDR3 region has 12 residues. The CDR3 loop is CASSFSNSPLHF. CDR3 nucleotides: TGTGCCAGCAGTTTCTCCAACAGTCCCCTCCACTTT.

For this clone: Germline and junction disagree at one end, which may indicate a read error. This rearrangement joins TRBV7-7 to TRBJ2-5; 9 positions match TRBD2. The CDR3 covers 16 residues. Looked up from germline, CDR1 is SSHAT and CDR2 is FNYEAQ (reference sequence). The CDR3 DNA reads as TGTGCTAGCAGCTTAGCGGGAGTTAGCGACCGAGAGACCCAGTACTTC. This sequence encodes CASSLAGVSDRETQYF.

This clone was detected only once. V usage is TRBV3-1 (or the pseudogene TRBV3-2) and J usage is TRBJ2-5; 8 nucleotides match TRBD2. The germline CDR1 and CDR2 sequences are LGHDT and YNNKEL (reference sequence). This CDR3 has 16 residues. V gave up 1 base and J gave up 4 bases; unmatched junction bases: 8. The CDR3 nucleotides are TGTGCCAGCAGCCAAGGTACCCCCGGGGGGGGAGAGACCCAGTACTTC. It encodes CASSQGTPGGGETQYF.

The chain joins TRBV7-9 to TRBJ1-4; TRBD1 agrees at 8 bases. The ends lost 5 bases at V and 3 bases at J; junction bases unmatched: 8. Germline V lookup: CDR1 SEHNR, CDR2 FQNEAQ (reference sequence). This CDR3 has 16 amino acids. The DNA of the CDR3 is TGTGCCAGCAGCCTCGGACAGGGCCGTCCTAATGAAAAACTGTTTTTT. It specifies CASSLGQGRPNEKLFF.